The present T cell receptor beta chain was sequenced within a study of blood T cells in healthy people across ages. A second PCR, run for about 6 to 12 cycles, used a sample-barcoded 5' primer plus a J-beta primer mix. TCRdb called the 5' RACE reads again in MiXCR, with one record for every CDR3 protein. The sample lists over a million distinct CDR3 sequences, around 45% occurring once. Healthy individuals of Caucasian origin from Russia, aged about 6 to 100, served as donors. Every donor provided 9.5 to 10 milliliters of peripheral blood. This clonotype has only a few counts. Its antigen is currently unknown. Study-wide points: A roughly linear age-dependent decrease characterized TCR beta diversity per million T cells. Strong correlation existed between TCR beta diversity and naive T cell percentage.

Sequenced sample: blood. This receptor was obtained from a woman aged 55-69 years in good health.

The CDR3 DNA sequence: TGTGCCAGCAGTTTATCGGGACAGTTTCAAGAGACCCAGTACTTC. It yields the protein CASSLSGQFQETQYF. The V and J genes are TRBV27 and TRBJ2-5; 7 nucleotides align to TRBD1. CDR1 and CDR2 from the germline V gene are MNHEY and SMNVEV (reference sequence). This CDR3 is 15 amino acids long. With 0 bases clipped from V and 2 bases from J, the junction kept 3 bases outside the gene matches.